The following is a T cell receptor beta chain sequence with its context. Its specificity is not known. Other DNA sequences in the sample encode the same CDR3. The data derive from a study of shared clonotypes between healthy human individuals. Notes on the study in general: In a handful of donors, around 5.5% of naive CD4 clonotypes appeared in common. Among donors, sharing of clonotypes was expected to be affected by sequencing depth. Sample collection involved blood only; tissue repertoires are likely different.

A CD45RA+ naive subset and a CD45RA-negative memory subset were split from CD4+ cells. TCRdb's table, derived via immunoSEQ multiplex PCR, lists solely in-frame clones and lacks some. This table has about 2 million clones, over 85% appearing once. This TCR came from a young man in good health. The sequencing input was naive CD4+ T cells sorted from blood. Noted subset: CD45RA+ positively selected.

CDR3 nucleotides: TGCGCCAGCAGCCGAGGGACTTCAGCGGAGACCCAGTACTTC. Its translation is CASSRGTSAETQYF. This rearrangement joins TRBV5-1 to TRBJ2-5; D may be TRBD2 (6 bases). CDR3 length: 14 residues. V lost 4 bases, J lost 5 bases, and 15 bases lay in between. CDR1 and CDR2 from the germline V gene are SGHRS and YFSETQ.